This is a list of T cell receptor beta chains from one sample in a study of cytomegalovirus exposure and HLA in healthy donors. Profiling relied on immunoSEQ multiplex PCR, and the TCRdb table lists in-frame clones only, not all of them. Its table lists 150,000 to 200,000 clones. What was sequenced was PBMCs. Receptors were obtained from a woman aged 55-70 years in good health and CMV-seronegative. Each CDR3 is given with its conserved first and last residue. The D gene is left open where the match is weak.

>TRBV10-2|TRBD1|TRBJ1-2
CASSEGTGRYTF
TGCGCCAGCAGTGAGGGGACAGGACGCTACACCTTC
>TRBV7-2|-|TRBJ1-2
CASSLGQGSNYGYTF
TGTGCCAGCAGCCTCGGGCAGGGATCTAACTATGGCTACACCTTC
>TRBV9|-|TRBJ1-3
CASSQGSGNTIYF
TGTGCCAGCAGCCAGGGCTCTGGAAACACCATATATTTT
>TRBV4-3|TRBD1|TRBJ1-6
CASSRQRVDRGNSPLHF
TGCGCCAGCAGCCGACAAAGAGTGGACAGGGGGAATTCACCCCTCCACTTT
>TRBV7-8|-|TRBJ2-5
CASSSLIGSRETQYF
TGTGCCAGCAGCTCCCTCATCGGGAGTCGAGAGACCCAGTACTTC
>TRBV2|TRBD1|TRBJ2-5
CASSPGQGAANDVETQYF
TGTGCCAGCAGCCCCGGACAGGGGGCGGCAAACGACGTTGAGACCCAGTACTTC
>TRBV2|TRBD2|TRBJ2-4
CASSELGLATPLGKNIQYF
TGTGCCAGCAGTGAGCTGGGACTAGCGACCCCGTTAGGCAAAAACATTCAGTACTTC
>TRBV27|-|TRBJ1-1
CASSLKGPGGPTEAFF
TGTGCCAGCAGTTTAAAGGGCCCCGGGGGGCCAACTGAAGCTTTCTTT
>TRBV7-3|TRBD1|TRBJ1-6
CASSLTGTAISPLHF
TGTGCCAGCAGCTTAACCGGGACAGCTATTTCACCCCTCCACTTT
>TRBV5-1|TRBD1|TRBJ2-7
CASSLWDRVNEQYF
TGCGCCAGCAGCTTGTGGGACAGGGTCAACGAGCAGTACTTC